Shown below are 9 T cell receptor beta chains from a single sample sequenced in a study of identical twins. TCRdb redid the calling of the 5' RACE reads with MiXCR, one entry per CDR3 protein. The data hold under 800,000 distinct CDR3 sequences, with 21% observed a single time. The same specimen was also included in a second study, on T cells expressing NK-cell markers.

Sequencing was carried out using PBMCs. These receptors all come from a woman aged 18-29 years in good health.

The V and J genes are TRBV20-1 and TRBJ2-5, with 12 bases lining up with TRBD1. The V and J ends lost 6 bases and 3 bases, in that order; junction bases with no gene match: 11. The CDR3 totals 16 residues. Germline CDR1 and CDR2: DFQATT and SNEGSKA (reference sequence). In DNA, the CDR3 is TGCAGTGCAACCGGGACAGGGGGCCCAAACGAAGAGACCCAGTACTTC. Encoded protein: CSATGTGGPNEETQYF.

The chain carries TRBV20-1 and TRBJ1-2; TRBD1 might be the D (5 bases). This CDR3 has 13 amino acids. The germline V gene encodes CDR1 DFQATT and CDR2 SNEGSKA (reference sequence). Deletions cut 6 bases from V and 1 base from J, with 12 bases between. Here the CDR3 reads CSASGPVNYGYTF. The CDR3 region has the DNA TGCAGTGCCTCAGGGCCGGTTAACTATGGCTACACCTTC.

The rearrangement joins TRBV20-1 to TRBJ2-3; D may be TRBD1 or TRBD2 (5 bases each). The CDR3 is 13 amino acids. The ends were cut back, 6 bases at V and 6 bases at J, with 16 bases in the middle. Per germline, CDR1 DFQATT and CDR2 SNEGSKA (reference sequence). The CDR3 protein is CSAAGTLADTQYF. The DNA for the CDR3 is TGCAGTGCGGCCGGGACCTTGGCGGATACGCAGTATTTT.

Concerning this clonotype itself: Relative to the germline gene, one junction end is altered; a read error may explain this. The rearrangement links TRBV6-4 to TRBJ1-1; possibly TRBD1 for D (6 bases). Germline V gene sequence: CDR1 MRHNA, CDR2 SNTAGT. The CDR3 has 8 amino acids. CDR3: CASQTGLF. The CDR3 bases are TGTGCCAGCCAAACAGGGCTCTTT.

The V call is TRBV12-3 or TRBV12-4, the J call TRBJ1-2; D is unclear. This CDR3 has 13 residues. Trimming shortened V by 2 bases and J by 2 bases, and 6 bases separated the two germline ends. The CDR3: CASSLPGNYGYTF. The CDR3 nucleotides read TGTGCCAGCAGTTTACCGGGGAACTATGGCTACACCTTC.

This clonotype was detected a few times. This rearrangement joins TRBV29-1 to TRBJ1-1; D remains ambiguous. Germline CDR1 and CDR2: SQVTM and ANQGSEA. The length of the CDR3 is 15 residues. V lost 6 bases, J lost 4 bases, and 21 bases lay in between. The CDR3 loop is CSVAPASRGTTEAFF. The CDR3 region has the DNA TGCAGCGTCGCTCCTGCATCACGGGGTACCACTGAAGCTTTCTTT. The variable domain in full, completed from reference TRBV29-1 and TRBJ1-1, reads SAVISQKPSRDICQRGTSLTIQCQVDSQVTMMFWYRQQPGQSLTLIATANQGSEATYESGFVIDKFPISRPNLTFSTLTVSNMSPEDSSIYLCSVAPASRGTTEAFFGQGTRLTVV.

The CDR3 loop is CASSRGDSQETQYF. DNA of the CDR3: TGCGCCAGCAGCCGAGGGGACAGTCAAGAGACCCAGTACTTC. The chain joins TRBV4-3 to TRBJ2-5, with TRBD1 identical over 7 bases. Per germline, CDR1 LGHNA and CDR2 YSLEER. V lost 4 bases, J lost 2 bases, and 4 bases stayed unmatched. This CDR3 is built from 14 residues.

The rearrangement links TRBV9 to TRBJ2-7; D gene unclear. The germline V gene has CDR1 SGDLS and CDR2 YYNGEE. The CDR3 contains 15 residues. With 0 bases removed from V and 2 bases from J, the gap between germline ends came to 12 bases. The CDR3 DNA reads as TGTGCCAGCAGCGTAGGTCCTACCTCTCCCTACGAGCAGTACTTC. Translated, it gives CASSVGPTSPYEQYF.

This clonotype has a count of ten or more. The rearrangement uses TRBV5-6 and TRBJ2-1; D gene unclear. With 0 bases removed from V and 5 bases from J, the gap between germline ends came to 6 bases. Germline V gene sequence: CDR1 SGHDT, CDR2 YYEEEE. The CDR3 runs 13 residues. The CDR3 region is CASSLVADNEQFF. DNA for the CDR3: TGTGCCAGCAGCTTGGTGGCCGACAATGAGCAGTTCTTC.